This TCR beta chain emerged from a study of shared T cell receptors in the human thymus. The assay was immunoSEQ multiplex PCR, and TCRdb's table has in-frame clones only and misses some. The table includes roughly 660,000 clones, approximately 90% detected once. Germline lookup yields CDR1 LGHNA and CDR2 YSLEER. Deletions cut 0 bases from V and 6 bases from J, with 8 bases between. The CDR3 runs 13 residues. In addition, the sample was reused for a study of human thymus T cells. From that paper: Having surgery to correct congenital heart defects, healthy Finnish infants acted as the donors. It was from resections taken during corrective heart surgery that the thymus tissue came. What related research reported was that thymic repertoires overlapped highly among unrelated individuals.

This receptor was taken from a boy in the first two years of life with a congenital heart defect. The gene calls are TRBV4-3 and TRBJ1-2; maybe TRBD1 (5 bases). The specimen was thymocytes. The CDR3 sequence is CASSQEEGNGYTF. The DNA of the CDR3 is TGCGCCAGCAGCCAAGAGGAGGGGAATGGCTACACCTTC.